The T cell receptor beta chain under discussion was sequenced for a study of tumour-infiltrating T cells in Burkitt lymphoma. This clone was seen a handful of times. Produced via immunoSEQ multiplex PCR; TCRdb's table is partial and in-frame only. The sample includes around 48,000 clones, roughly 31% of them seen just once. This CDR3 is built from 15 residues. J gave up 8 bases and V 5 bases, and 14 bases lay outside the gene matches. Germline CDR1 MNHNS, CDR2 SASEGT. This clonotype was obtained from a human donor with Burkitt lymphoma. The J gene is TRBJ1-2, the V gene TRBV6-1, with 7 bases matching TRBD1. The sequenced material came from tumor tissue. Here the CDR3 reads CASSRTGLDGSGYTF. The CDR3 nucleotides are TGTGCCAGCAGTAGGACAGGCCTAGACGGGAGCGGCTACACCTTC.